A selection of T cell receptor beta chains follows, all from one sample in a study of Graves' ophthalmopathy and Graves' hyperthyroidism. One entry per CDR3 protein results from TCRdb running MiXCR on the multiplex PCR reads. The table records around 1.1 million distinct CDR3 sequences, 35% to 40% of them present only once. Sequencing was carried out using peripheral blood or thyroid tissue (not recorded which). The origin of the receptors is an adult man with Graves' hyperthyroidism. The conserved cysteine and the conserved F or W are not part of the CDR3 here. Fields, in order: V gene, CDR3 protein.

v_call: TRBV11-2
cdr3_aa: ASSSTGREGTLPGNTIY

v_call: TRBV28
cdr3_aa: ASSLDGFNEQY

v_call: TRBV7-9
cdr3_aa: ASSLTGTSYEQH

v_call: TRBV10-2
cdr3_aa: ASSEEGQVYGYT

v_call: TRBV6-6
cdr3_aa: ASPKGQDSYEQY

v_call: TRBV7-2
cdr3_aa: ASSSQQGRDTEAF

v_call: TRBV15
cdr3_aa: ATSLDGGPETQY

v_call: TRBV7-9
cdr3_aa: ASSSVGALLNSPLH

v_call: TRBV7-8
cdr3_aa: ASSLARSRLNTEAF

v_call: TRBV12-3/TRBV12-4
cdr3_aa: ASRATRGYT

v_call: TRBV10-3
cdr3_aa: ASSDSPGANYGYT

v_call: TRBV10-3
cdr3_aa: AIRTTGVETQY

v_call: TRBV5-8
cdr3_aa: ASSLLRDSLNQPQH

v_call: TRBV10-3
cdr3_aa: AISGLAGGPRGYEQY

v_call: TRBV10-3
cdr3_aa: ATEGGAYEQY

v_call: TRBV10-3
cdr3_aa: AISLLAGGSPLH

v_call: TRBV7-8
cdr3_aa: ASIEGSSPQSPSPLH

v_call: TRBV10-3
cdr3_aa: AISESRQGSEAF

v_call: TRBV10-1
cdr3_aa: ASSAGLAWDEQY

v_call: TRBV6-5
cdr3_aa: ASSYPGPTTSGANVLT

v_call: TRBV10-3
cdr3_aa: ASSDGVWQF

v_call: TRBV6-5
cdr3_aa: ASIGGGEQY

v_call: TRBV24-1
cdr3_aa: ATSGGESNQPQH

v_call: TRBV7-3
cdr3_aa: ANSLMGAGELF

v_call: TRBV6-6
cdr3_aa: ASTKQEGGELF

v_call: TRBV25-1
cdr3_aa: ASIGTGPNSPLH

v_call: TRBV20-1
cdr3_aa: SAQKGDRTVYEQY

v_call: TRBV20-1
cdr3_aa: SAIQSGPTGELF

v_call: TRBV12-3/TRBV12-4
cdr3_aa: ASSPRLGIGYTEAF

v_call: TRBV10-2
cdr3_aa: ASSDPAETSGANVLT

v_call: TRBV20-1
cdr3_aa: SANLEETQY

v_call: TRBV19
cdr3_aa: ASSILRDRGTGELF

v_call: TRBV6-5
cdr3_aa: ASSRGSAEQY

v_call: TRBV11-2
cdr3_aa: ASSPHVLGETQY

v_call: TRBV10-1
cdr3_aa: ASCNGGGESPLH

v_call: TRBV6-5
cdr3_aa: ASSRVMDGYT

v_call: TRBV12-3/TRBV12-4
cdr3_aa: ASSPEYAEQY

v_call: TRBV7-3
cdr3_aa: ASSLFPSTGELF

v_call: TRBV25-1
cdr3_aa: ASSDFDNSYEQY

v_call: TRBV10-3
cdr3_aa: AIPGEEGPSEAF

v_call: TRBV9
cdr3_aa: ASSQGLRLQETQY

v_call: TRBV30
cdr3_aa: AWSVPFRGTIY